This TCR beta chain was captured in a study of CD8 T cells in ankylosing spondylitis. With 5 bases removed from V and 6 bases from J, the gap between germline ends came to 12 bases. This CDR3 is 13 amino acids long. Per the germline V gene, CDR1 is PRHDT and CDR2 is FYEKMQ (reference sequence). Study-wide results and caveats: Reported data indicate significant enrichment of disease-linked clones within matched ankylosing spondylitis synovial fluid. Clones linked to disease, bearing a CD8+ phenotype, were relatively rare in peripheral blood. Previous work reported some of these motif variants in the synovial fluid and blood of reactive arthritis. A motif in TCR beta, a set of 8 or 9 highly homologous variants, appeared characteristic of ankylosing spondylitis blood.

Construction of TCR beta libraries was performed using quantitative 5'-RACE with molecular barcodes. TCRdb recomputed calls from the 5' RACE reads with MiXCR, one row per CDR3 protein. The sample lists around 130,000 distinct CDR3 sequences, 15% to 20% occurring once. In regard to this clonotype: Its antigen is unknown.

Input material: blood, either unsorted or a sorted T cell fraction (not recorded which). The V call is TRBV13, the J call TRBJ2-3, with D unresolved. The source of this sequence is a male donor with ankylosing spondylitis. The CDR3 loop reads CASSPEDRDTQYF. CDR3 DNA sequence: TGTGCCAGCAGCCCCGAGGACCGGGATACGCAGTATTTT.